This is a list of T cell receptor beta chains from one sample in a study of T cell responses to AZD1222 COVID-19 vaccine. Profiling relied on immunoSEQ multiplex PCR, and the TCRdb table lists in-frame clones only, not all of them. The table records around 180,000 clones, over 80% of them present only once. The sequenced sample was peripheral blood, obtained on day 0 of AZD1222 vaccination. These receptor sequences come from an adult in good health. Both conserved end residues are part of each CDR3. The D gene is left open where the match is weak. Some rows have no size entry. The others give once, few or many, or a class for an expanded clone.

>TRBV14|TRBD2|-|TRBJ2-7
CASSQVSGSDYEQYF
TGTGCCAGCAGCCAAGTTAGCGGGAGCGACTACGAGCAGTACTTC
>TRBV7-2|-|-|TRBJ2-5
CASRRTGTLGVKETQYF
TGTGCCAGCAGAAGAACCGGCACCCTCGGGGTAAAAGAGACCCAGTACTTC
>TRBV30|-|-|TRBJ1-4
CAWSVRGTDGKKLFF
TGTGCCTGGAGTGTACGAGGGACCGACGGGAAAAAACTGTTTTTT
>TRBV12-3/TRBV12-4|-|few|TRBJ1-1
CASRDGRPTEAFF
TGTGCCAGCAGAGACGGACGGCCGACTGAAGCTTTCTTT
>TRBV18|-|few|TRBJ1-2
CASSIQGLKYGYTF
TGTGCCAGCTCAATACAGGGACTTAAATATGGCTACACCTTC
>TRBV19|TRBD2|-|TRBJ2-7
CATRLAASYEQYF
TGTGCCACACGACTAGCAGCCTCCTACGAGCAGTACTTC
>TRBV18|-|-|TRBJ2-2
CASSLRDANTGELFF
TGTGCCAGCTCACTCAGGGACGCGAACACCGGGGAGCTGTTTTTT
>TRBV10-1|-|-|TRBJ2-1
CASSGTGAGNEQFF
TGCGCCAGCAGTGGAACGGGGGCGGGGAATGAGCAGTTCTTC
>TRBV5-1|-|-|TRBJ1-4
CASSFGREGKLFF
TGCGCCAGCAGCTTTGGAAGGGAGGGAAAACTGTTTTTT
>TRBV4-3|-|-|TRBJ1-3
CASSPDPGISGNTIYF
TGCGCCAGCAGCCCGGATCCGGGAATCTCTGGAAACACCATATATTTT
>TRBV7-2|TRBD2|-|TRBJ2-7
CASTPSGGDYEQYF
TGTGCCAGCACCCCTAGCGGGGGGGATTACGAGCAGTACTTC
>TRBV7-3|TRBD2|-|TRBJ2-1
CASSLTDPGLAGEVLQFF
TGTGCCAGCAGCTTAACCGACCCGGGACTAGCGGGAGAAGTTCTGCAGTTCTTC
>TRBV27|-|-|TRBJ2-7
CASSRREKYYEQYF
TGTGCCAGCAGCCGACGGGAAAAGTACTACGAGCAGTACTTC
>TRBV5-4|TRBD1|-|TRBJ1-2
CASSPGGTDYGYTF
TGTGCCAGCAGCCCAGGGGGTACGGACTATGGCTACACCTTC
>TRBV6-2/TRBV6-3|TRBD1|-|TRBJ2-5
CASSQDAKGQGSVKTQYF
TGTGCCAGCAGCCAAGACGCTAAAGGACAGGGGTCGGTAAAGACCCAGTACTTC
>TRBV4-1|TRBD2|few|TRBJ2-1
CASSQRPESGMVTYNEQFF
TGCGCCAGCAGCCAGAGACCCGAGAGCGGGATGGTTACCTACAATGAGCAGTTCTTC
>TRBV27|-|-|TRBJ2-5
CASSLRALVTGRETQYF
TGTGCCAGCAGTTTAAGGGCCCTTGTAACAGGGAGAGAGACCCAGTACTTC
>TRBV2|-|-|TRBJ1-1
CASTLDGRNTEAFF
TGTGCCAGCACCTTGGACGGGAGGAACACTGAAGCTTTCTTT
>TRBV19|TRBD1|-|TRBJ1-2
CGGRGLRFYYGYTF
TGTGGTGGCAGGGGGCTACGGTTTTACTATGGCTACACCTTC
>TRBV10-3|-|-|TRBJ1-5
CAISEGTTYNQPQHF
TGTGCCATCAGTGAGGGGACAACTTACAATCAGCCCCAGCATTTT
>TRBV5-4|-|once|TRBJ1-6
CASSLENSPLHF
TGTGCCAGCAGTTTAGAGAATTCACCCCTCCACTTT
>TRBV30|TRBD2|-|TRBJ2-7
CAWSSGTSASGIEQYF
TGTGCCTGGAGCTCCGGGACTAGCGCTAGTGGCATCGAGCAGTACTTC
>TRBV10-2|TRBD1|-|TRBJ1-2
CASSRDREYYGYTF
TGCGCCAGCAGCCGGGACAGGGAATACTATGGCTACACCTTC
>TRBV30|-|-|TRBJ1-2
CAWMIQGYYGYTF
TGTGCCTGGATGATACAGGGTTACTATGGCTACACCTTC
>TRBV19|-|-|TRBJ1-5
CASSMEIYSNQPQHF
TGTGCCAGTAGTATGGAGATCTATAGCAATCAGCCCCAGCATTTT
>TRBV5-1|-|-|TRBJ2-3
CASSLDGGGRADTQYF
TGCGCCAGCAGCCTCGATGGAGGGGGACGCGCAGATACGCAGTATTTT
>TRBV6-5|TRBD1|-|TRBJ2-1
CASRSGQGPYNEQFF
TGTGCCAGCAGGTCCGGACAGGGGCCCTACAATGAGCAGTTCTTC
>TRBV5-1|TRBD1|-|TRBJ2-2
CASSLRGGAFTGELFF
TGCGCCAGCAGCCTACGAGGGGGCGCATTCACCGGGGAGCTGTTTTTT
>TRBV19|TRBD1|-|TRBJ2-5
CASSMGQQETQYF
TGTGCCAGTAGTATGGGACAGCAAGAGACCCAGTACTTC
>TRBV6-6|TRBD1|-|TRBJ1-5
CASRGQGGNQPQHF
TGTGCCAGCAGGGGACAGGGCGGCAATCAGCCCCAGCATTTT
>TRBV6-5|TRBD1|-|TRBJ1-2
CASSYIGTGGYGYTF
TGTGCCAGCAGTTATATAGGGACAGGGGGCTATGGCTACACCTTC
>TRBV28|-|-|TRBJ1-5
CASSSALGSRNQPQHF
TGTGCCAGCAGTTCAGCCCTAGGATCCAGGAATCAGCCCCAGCATTTT
>TRBV15|-|-|TRBJ2-2
CATSIGRSRWTGELFF
TGTGCCACCAGCATCGGACGGTCGAGATGGACCGGGGAGCTGTTTTTT
>TRBV28|TRBD1|-|TRBJ2-3
CASSLDRGLDTQYF
TGTGCCAGCAGTTTGGACAGGGGGCTTGATACGCAGTATTTT
>TRBV10-3|-|-|TRBJ2-5
CAIQALGGETQYF
TGTGCCATTCAGGCCCTCGGGGGAGAGACCCAGTACTTC
>TRBV30|-|-|TRBJ1-5
CAWSPRGGPIGNQPQHF
TGTGCCTGGAGTCCTCGGGGGGGACCGATAGGTAATCAGCCCCAGCATTTT
>TRBV24-1|-|-|TRBJ1-1
CATSDSRGTEAFF
TGTGCCACCAGTGATTCCAGGGGCACTGAAGCTTTCTTT
>TRBV20-1|TRBD1|-|TRBJ1-2
CSANDRGAGGYTF
TGCAGTGCTAATGACAGGGGCGCGGGAGGCTACACCTTC
>TRBV7-8|-|few|TRBJ2-4
CASSLGAGLGIQYF
TGTGCCAGCAGCTTAGGCGCAGGTCTGGGAATTCAGTACTTC
>TRBV7-9|TRBD2|-|TRBJ2-1
CASSARLAESYNEQFF
TGTGCCAGCAGCGCTCGACTAGCCGAGTCCTACAATGAGCAGTTCTTC